In its sample, the clone carrying this T cell receptor (beta chain) was seen once. This sample is part of a study of blood T cell repertoires in COVID-19. Study-wide context: COVID-19 samples collected from the United States, Italy and Spain covered acute and convalescent phases. The analysed material was cDNA or gDNA that came from T cells, B-cell-depleted T cells, or PBMCs.

This CDR3 has 12 residues. CDR1 SGHTA and CDR2 FQGNSA come from the germline V gene. V lost 5 bases to trimming and J lost 9 bases, with 12 bases between them. In the source study's methods: Reference gene primer amplification yielded estimated nucleated cell counts. Measured with immunoSEQ multiplex PCR; TCRdb has only the in-frame clones, and not every one. For V, J and clone size, that table is used; D and trimming come from the DNA. The sample includes approximately 210,000 clones, around nine tenths of them seen just once. Input material: peripheral blood. The clonotype was recovered from a man younger than 35 with active or convalescent COVID-19. The chain has TRBV7-2 and TRBJ2-3; D not resolved. The CDR3 sequence: CASSLSVLTQYF. The CDR3 DNA is TGTGCCAGCAGCCTATCGGTGTTGACGCAGTATTTT. The full variable domain, its missing parts supplied by reference TRBV7-2 and TRBJ2-3, is GAGVSQSPSNKVTEKGKDVELRCDPISGHTALYWYRQSLGQGLEFLIYFQGNSAPDKSGLPSDRFSAERTGGSVSTLTIQRTQQEDSAVYLCASSLSVLTQYFGPGTRLTVL.